This T cell receptor beta chain was retrieved from a study of identical twins. The germline V gene has CDR1 ENHRY and CDR2 SYGVKD. The CDR3 contains 17 residues. With 2 bases clipped from V and 3 bases from J, the junction kept 6 bases outside the gene matches. TCRdb called the 5' RACE reads again in MiXCR, with one record for every CDR3 protein. The repertoire consists of hundreds of thousands of distinct CDR3 sequences, with approximately 21% occurring once and the leading ten covering around 4.4%. The same specimen was also included in a second study, on T cells expressing NK-cell markers.

The sequence derives from a woman aged 18-29 years in good health. This chain joins TRBV10-3 and TRBJ2-7; the match to TRBD2 covers 14 bases. The sequenced sample consisted of PBMCs. The CDR3 is CAISEPRTSGGYYEQYF. CDR3 nucleotides: TGTGCCATCAGTGAGCCACGGACTAGCGGGGGGTACTACGAGCAGTACTTC.